This T cell receptor beta chain was retrieved from a study of T cell responses to AZD1222 COVID-19 vaccine. Study-level background: Samples with a second dose at about 4 or about 12 weeks were pooled together. General observations from the study: Across the whole spike, CD4 TCRs peaked at regions 160-218 and 743-854. A mostly white British donor set with more females was recruited, and clonal diversity was possibly underestimated.

Sequenced by immunoSEQ multiplex PCR; TCRdb stores in-frame clones only, minus some. The data hold around 100,000 clones, with 80% to 90% observed a single time. Details on this clone: Antigen specificity is unknown. Other DNA sequences in this sample translate to the same CDR3.

V was shortened by 3 bases and J by 2 bases, with 5 bases between the two germline ends. The CDR3 spans 12 residues. Germline values: CDR1 SGHDT, CDR2 YYEEEE. The material was peripheral blood, obtained on day 0 of AZD1222 vaccination. The source of this sequence is an adult in good health. The rearrangement links TRBV5-6 to TRBJ1-1, with D tentatively TRBD1 (5 bases). The CDR3 coding sequence is TGTGCCAGCAGCTGGGGCAACACTGAAGCTTTCTTT. Amino acid sequence: CASSWGNTEAFF.